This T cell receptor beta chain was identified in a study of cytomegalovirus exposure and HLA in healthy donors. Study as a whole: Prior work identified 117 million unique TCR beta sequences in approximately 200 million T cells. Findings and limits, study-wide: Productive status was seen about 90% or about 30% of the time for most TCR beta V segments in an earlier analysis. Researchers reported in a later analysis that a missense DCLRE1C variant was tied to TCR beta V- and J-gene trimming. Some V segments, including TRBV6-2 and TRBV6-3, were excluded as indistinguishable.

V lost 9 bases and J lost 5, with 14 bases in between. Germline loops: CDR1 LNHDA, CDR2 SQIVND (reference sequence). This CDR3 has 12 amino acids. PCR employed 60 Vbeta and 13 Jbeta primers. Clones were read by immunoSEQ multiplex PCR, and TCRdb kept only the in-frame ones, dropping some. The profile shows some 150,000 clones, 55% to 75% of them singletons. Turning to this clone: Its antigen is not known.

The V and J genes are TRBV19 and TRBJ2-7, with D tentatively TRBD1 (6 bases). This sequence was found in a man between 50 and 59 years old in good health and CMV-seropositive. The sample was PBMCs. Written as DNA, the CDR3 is TGTGCCAGGCGACAGGCCCCCCACGAGCAGTACTTC. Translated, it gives CARRQAPHEQYF. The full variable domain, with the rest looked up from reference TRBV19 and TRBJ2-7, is DGGITQSPKYLFRKEGQNVTLSCEQNLNHDAMYWYRQDPGQGLRLIYYSQIVNDFQKGDIAEGYSVSREKKESFPLTVTSAQKNPTAFYLCARRQAPHEQYFGPGTRLTVT.